This T cell receptor beta chain was documented in a study of T cell responses to AZD1222 COVID-19 vaccine. Produced via immunoSEQ multiplex PCR; TCRdb's table is partial and in-frame only. The profile covers about 140,000 clones, with 80% to 95% appearing a single time and roughly 3.5% taken by the ten largest. The CDR3 loop spans 12 amino acids. Trimming removed 5 bases from V and 8 bases from J, with 12 bases in between. This TCR was recovered from an adult who received the AZD1222 COVID-19 vaccine. This sample comprised peripheral blood, obtained 28 days after the second AZD1222 dose. This sequence joins TRBV12-3 or TRBV12-4 and TRBJ1-2; D is ambiguous. CDR3: CASSAGLDGYTF. The CDR3 nucleotides are TGTGCCAGCAGTGCTGGACTGGACGGCTACACCTTC.